This T cell receptor (beta chain) was documented in a study of CD8+CD57+ T cells in acquired aplastic anemia. Patients chosen for sequencing had shown CD8+CD57+ cell expansion by flow cytometry. The use of genomic DNA as template underpinned the TCR beta VDJ and CDR3 profiling. Using its own MiXCR run on the reads, TCRdb lists one record per CDR3 protein. Of 150,000 or so distinct CDR3 sequences in the sample, roughly 48% were seen once. V lost 1 base and J lost 1, with 8 bases in between. The CDR3 contains 14 residues. Germline assignment: CDR1 SGHRS and CDR2 YFSETQ. At least ten counts were recorded for this clonotype.

The origin of this receptor is a human donor with aplastic anemia. Sequenced sample: sorted CD4+, CD8+, or CD8+CD57+ T cells (not recorded which) from PBMCs. V gene TRBV5-1 combines with J gene TRBJ2-5, with D unclear. CDR3 sequence reads: CASSLSLVQETQYF. DNA for the CDR3: TGCGCCAGCAGCTTGAGTCTCGTCCAAGAGACCCAGTACTTC.